A single sample is the source of the 28 T cell receptor beta chains below, sequenced in a study of cytomegalovirus exposure and HLA in healthy donors. TCRdb's copy holds only in-frame clones and misses some; the assay was immunoSEQ multiplex PCR. Here the sample spans 95,000 to 150,000 clones, roughly 90% being singletons. Source material: PBMCs. The receptors come from a woman under 30 in good health and CMV-seronegative.

The chain links TRBV10-1 to TRBJ2-7; 7 nucleotides align to TRBD1. After removal of 6 bases from V and 2 bases from J, the junction contained 7 bases not matched to a gene. CDR3 length: 14 amino acids. The germline V gene encodes CDR1 WNHNN and CDR2 SYGVQD (reference sequence). The CDR3 DNA reads as TGCGCCAGCAGCCACGGGACAGCACCCTACGAGCAGTACTTC. Protein: CASSHGTAPYEQYF.

The J gene is TRBJ1-2, the V gene TRBV7-9, with 7 bases identical to TRBD1. CDR3 size: 16 residues. Germline trimming cut 2 bases from V and 0 bases from J; bases unmatched to any gene: 6. Germline CDR1 reads SEHNR; CDR2 reads FQNEAQ (reference sequence). The CDR3 nucleotides are TGTGCCAGCAGCTTACTCTACAGGGGAGCTAACTATGGCTACACCTTC. This encodes CASSLLYRGANYGYTF.

The chain uses TRBV11-2 and TRBJ1-4; TRBD1 matches 8 bases. Germline lookup yields CDR1 SGHAT and CDR2 FQNNGV. This CDR3 has 15 residues. V was clipped by 3 bases and J by 4 bases; unmatched bases: 4. CDR3 coding DNA: TGTGCCAGCAGCTTTCGACAGGGGAGTAATGAAAAACTGTTTTTT. It is translated as CASSFRQGSNEKLFF.

This clone was seen once. The gene calls are TRBV6-5 and TRBJ2-7; a weak D match, TRBD2 (6 bases). The CDR3 is 13 amino acids. V was cut by 6 bases and J by 4 bases, with 13 bases left in between. Germline values: CDR1 MNHEY, CDR2 SVGAGI. The CDR3 loop reads CASSLDYRYEQYF. The DNA of the CDR3 is TGTGCCAGCAGCCTGGACTACCGATACGAGCAGTACTTC.

The chain is built from TRBV27 and TRBJ1-5; D gene uncertain. This CDR3 contains 15 residues. Germline V CDR1 and CDR2: MNHEY, SMNVEV (reference sequence). V was pared by 8 bases and J by 2 bases, with 16 bases between. The DNA of the CDR3 is TGTGCCAGCGGGCTTCGGACGGGAGGCAATCAGCCCCAGCATTTT. Translated: CASGLRTGGNQPQHF.

The CDR3 region is CASTVGGSYNEQFF. DNA of the CDR3: TGTGCCAGTACCGTCGGGGGGTCCTACAATGAGCAGTTCTTC. V is TRBV19 and J is TRBJ2-1, with 7 bases aligning to TRBD2. Germline CDR1 is LNHDA and CDR2 is SQIVND (reference sequence). The CDR3 runs 14 residues. The ends lost 7 bases at V and 1 base at J; junction bases unmatched: 4. Variable domain in full (rest from reference TRBV19 and TRBJ2-1): DGGITQSPKYLFRKEGQNVTLSCEQNLNHDAMYWYRQDPGQGLRLIYYSQIVNDFQKGDIAEGYSVSREKKESFPLTVTSAQKNPTAFYLCASTVGGSYNEQFFGPGTRLTVL.

The count of this clone is one. The chain couples TRBV28 to TRBJ1-2; 10 bases agree with TRBD1. This CDR3 region has 14 residues. V shed 5 bases, J shed 8 bases, and the junction held 8 bases outside the gene matches. Germline V gene lookup returns CDR1 MDHEN and CDR2 SYDVKM. The CDR3, as DNA: TGTGCCAGCAGTACGACAGGGGGCCTGGAGGGCTACACCTTC. Translated, it gives CASSTTGGLEGYTF.

The genes are TRBV11-3 and TRBJ2-7; unclear D gene. The germline gives CDR1 SGHNT, CDR2 YENEEA. The CDR3 runs 13 residues. The V end was cut by 1 base, the J end by 1 base, with 5 bases between. CDR3 in amino acids: CASSLGRSYEQYF. As DNA, the CDR3 is TGTGCCAGCAGCTTAGGCAGATCCTACGAGCAGTACTTC.

The J gene is TRBJ2-7, the V gene TRBV4-1; D might be TRBD1 (5 bases). The CDR3 is 13 amino acids. The germline V and J ends were trimmed by 4 bases and 7 bases, with 14 bases remaining between them. The germline V gene has CDR1 MGHRA and CDR2 YSYEKL. This CDR3 is CASSPDQGGEQYF. In nucleotides, the CDR3 is TGCGCCAGCAGCCCCGACCAGGGTGGAGAGCAGTACTTC.

The chain carries TRBV7-8 and TRBJ2-7, with 7 bases identical to TRBD2. The CDR3 has 17 residues. V shed 5 bases, J shed 1 base, and the junction held 14 bases outside the gene matches. Germline-derived CDR1 and CDR2 are SGHVS and FQNEAQ. The CDR3 sequence is CASSPLSGGPRSYEQYF. The CDR3 DNA follows: TGTGCCAGCAGCCCTCTCTCGGGGGGTCCTCGATCCTACGAGCAGTACTTC.

The rearrangement links TRBV12-5 to TRBJ2-1, with 7 positions matching TRBD2. The germline V gene encodes CDR1 LGHNT and CDR2 FRNRAP. Germline trimming cut 0 bases from V and 4 bases from J; bases unmatched to any gene: 6. The CDR3 contains 16 residues. The CDR3 reads CASGLVITSVYNEQFF. CDR3 DNA sequence: TGTGCTAGTGGTTTGGTAATAACTAGCGTATACAATGAGCAGTTCTTC.

The chain couples TRBV4-2 to TRBJ2-1, with 9 nucleotides matching TRBD1. Germline CDR1 is LGHNA and CDR2 is YNFKEQ. Trimming at V came to 0 bases and at J to 8 bases, leaving 11 bases not matched to a gene. This CDR3 is 17 amino acids long. The CDR3 loop reads CASSQDAGDRGGYEQFF. In DNA form, the CDR3 reads TGTGCCAGCAGCCAAGACGCAGGAGACAGGGGGGGGTATGAGCAGTTCTTC.

This clone occurred once. V usage is TRBV19 and J usage is TRBJ1-5; tentative D call: TRBD1 (5 bases). Germline CDR1 is LNHDA and CDR2 is SQIVND (reference sequence). V was shortened by 5 bases and J by 0 bases, with 11 bases between the two germline ends. The CDR3 contains 15 residues. The CDR3 nucleotides are TGTGCCAGTAGTGAAGGGGCTTATAGCAATCAGCCCCAGCATTTT. Translation gives CASSEGAYSNQPQHF.

The chain uses TRBV11-2 and TRBJ2-7; weak D call: TRBD1 (6 bases). Germline V gene lookup returns CDR1 SGHAT and CDR2 FQNNGV. This CDR3 is 12 amino acids long. With 5 bases removed from V and 6 bases from J, the gap between germline ends came to 11 bases. CDR3 sequence (DNA): TGTGCCAGCAGCCAGACAGGATTCGAGCAGTACTTC. Translated, it gives CASSQTGFEQYF. The whole variable domain, filled in from reference TRBV11-2 and TRBJ2-7, reads EAGVAQSPRYKIIEKRQSVAFWCNPISGHATLYWYQQILGQGPKLLIQFQNNGVVDDSQLPKDRFSAERLKGVDSTLKIQPAKLEDSAVYLCASSQTGFEQYFGPGTRLTVT.

The rearrangement joins TRBV9 to TRBJ2-7, with 7 bases that match TRBD1. The germline V gene has CDR1 SGDLS and CDR2 YYNGEE. V trimming: 2 bases; J trimming: 4 bases; junction bases outside the gene matches: 9. The CDR3 is made up of 15 amino acids. CDR3 sequence reads: CASSVNIRDRYEQYF. DNA of the CDR3: TGTGCCAGCAGCGTTAATATCCGGGACAGATACGAGCAGTACTTC.

The V gene is TRBV6-5, the J gene TRBJ2-7, with a possible D match to TRBD1 (5 bases). CDR3 length equals 15 residues. The germline V gene encodes CDR1 MNHEY and CDR2 SVGAGI. Between the trimmed V and J ends, which lost 0 bases and 7 bases, there was a span of 16 bases. DNA of the CDR3: TGTGCCAGCAGTTACTCGCGGACACCCCCTAGGGAGCAGTACTTC. It translates to CASSYSRTPPREQYF.

The V and J genes are TRBV11-3 and TRBJ2-7; perhaps TRBD2 as D (6 bases). Trimming pared 5 bases from V and 0 bases from J, leaving 17 bases between. The CDR3 spans 16 residues. Germline-derived CDR1 and CDR2 are SGHNT and YENEEA. The CDR3 region is CASSLQLIGSSYEQYF. The DNA for the CDR3 is TGTGCCAGCAGCCTCCAACTTATCGGGAGCTCCTACGAGCAGTACTTC.

V and J are TRBV19 and TRBJ2-7; D may be TRBD1 (6 bases). The CDR3 totals 14 residues. Per germline, CDR1 LNHDA and CDR2 SQIVND (reference sequence). Trimming removed 5 bases from V and 3 bases from J, with 14 bases in between. CDR3 loop: CASSASGAYYEQYF. The CDR3 DNA is TGTGCCAGTAGTGCCTCAGGGGCCTACTACGAGCAGTACTTC.

In nucleotides, the CDR3 is TGTGCCAGCACAGCTCAGGGTTGGGCTTTCTTT. Translated: CASTAQGWAFF. The rearrangement uses TRBV2 and TRBJ1-1, with a tentative D call TRBD1 (5 bases). CDR3 length: 11 amino acids. Germline lookup yields CDR1 SNHLY and CDR2 FYNNEI. Trimming removed 7 bases at V and 11 bases at J, with 14 bases between.

This rearrangement joins TRBV7-6 to TRBJ2-4, with D possibly being TRBD2 (5 bases). The germline CDR1 and CDR2 sequences are SGHVS and FNYEAQ. The CDR3 has 14 amino acids. Trimming shortened V by 1 base and J by 4 bases, and 8 bases separated the two germline ends. The CDR3, as DNA: TGTGCCAGCAGCTTAGGAGGGTGGAAAAACATTCAGTACTTC. Translation gives CASSLGGWKNIQYF.

CDR3 in amino acids: CASSPLLAGETGELFF. In DNA, the CDR3 is TGTGCCAGCTCACCTTTGCTAGCGGGAGAGACCGGGGAGCTGTTTTTT. The chain is built from TRBV18 and TRBJ2-2; the match to TRBD2 covers 10 bases. Germline CDR1 is KGHSH and CDR2 is LQKENI. Germline trimming cut 3 bases from V and 5 bases from J; bases unmatched to any gene: 6. The CDR3 has 16 amino acids.

This sequence joins TRBV18 and TRBJ2-1, with 10 bases identical to TRBD2. V lost 3 bases, J lost 5 bases, and 7 bases stayed unmatched. The CDR3 totals 16 residues. Germline CDR1 is KGHSH and CDR2 is LQKENI. The CDR3 region is CASSPGLAEKNNEQFF. As DNA, the CDR3 is TGTGCCAGCTCACCTGGACTAGCGGAGAAGAACAATGAGCAGTTCTTC.

CDR3 nucleotide sequence: TGTGCCAGCAGCCAACCCATTACTAGCGGGAGCTCCTACAATGAGCAGTTCTTC. It encodes CASSQPITSGSSYNEQFF. The J gene is TRBJ2-1, the V gene TRBV7-9; 11 bases are shared with TRBD2. V was clipped by 5 bases and J by 0 bases; unmatched bases: 9. The CDR3 is 18 residues long. Germline V lookup: CDR1 SEHNR, CDR2 FQNEAQ (reference sequence).

This chain connects TRBV4-2 to TRBJ1-2, with D perhaps matching TRBD1 (5 bases). The CDR3 covers 14 residues. Deletions cut 0 bases from V and 4 bases from J, with 9 bases between. The germline V gene encodes CDR1 LGHNA and CDR2 YNFKEQ. The CDR3 protein is CASSQERQFYGYTF. For the CDR3, the DNA is TGTGCCAGCAGCCAAGAGCGACAGTTCTATGGCTACACCTTC.

J is TRBJ2-7 and V is TRBV10-3; tentatively, D is TRBD2 (7 bases). Germline V gene data show CDR1 as ENHRY and CDR2 as SYGVKD. The CDR3 runs to 15 residues. The ends were cut back, 3 bases at V and 6 bases at J, with 18 bases in the middle. The CDR3 loop reads CAISDSYQGRGEQYF. Here the CDR3 DNA reads TGTGCCATCAGTGATTCCTACCAGGGGAGGGGCGAGCAGTACTTC.

This chain joins TRBV6-6 and TRBJ2-1; no definite D call. The CDR3 length is 12 residues. The ends were cut back, 4 bases at V and 9 bases at J, with 10 bases in the middle. The germline CDR1 and CDR2 sequences are MNHNY and SVGAGI (reference sequence). The CDR3 DNA reads TGTGCCAGCAGTTCCCTAGGCGGTGAGCAGTTCTTC. Amino acids: CASSSLGGEQFF.

The rearrangement links TRBV30 to TRBJ1-2; D perhaps matches TRBD1 (5 bases). The ends were cut back, 1 base at V and 7 bases at J, with 19 bases in the middle. There are 15 residues in the CDR3. CDR1 GTSNPN and CDR2 SVGIG come from the germline V gene (reference sequence). The CDR3 sequence: CAWSDTGPGGTGYTF. The CDR3 region has the DNA TGTGCCTGGAGTGATACGGGACCCGGAGGGACTGGCTACACCTTC.

V and J are TRBV14 and TRBJ2-5, with 11 bases that match TRBD2. Per the germline V gene, CDR1 is SGHDN and CDR2 is FVKESK. Germline trimming cut 4 bases from V and 3 bases from J; bases unmatched to any gene: 4. This CDR3 has 15 residues. The CDR3: CASSRGTSGEETQYF. The CDR3 DNA follows: TGTGCCAGCAGCCGCGGGACTAGCGGAGAAGAGACCCAGTACTTC.